This TCR beta chain was recovered during a study of human T cells and chemical hapten exposure. The wider study: The sensitizer, 2% DPC, was used on approximately 2 cm by approximately 2 cm of upper inner arm skin. General observations from the study: Expanded TCRs clustered into significantly more large CDR3 similarity groups than controls, the analysis revealed. Each of the donors had alopecia, so their immune responses may not resemble those of healthy people.

Trimming stripped 3 bases from V and 2 bases from J, with 11 bases between. Germline V gene data show CDR1 as SGHAT and CDR2 as FQNNGV. The CDR3 totals 14 residues. In regard to this clonotype: What it binds is unknown.

As the library was built, unique molecular identifiers were attached to individual cDNA molecules. TCRdb used MiXCR to reprocess the reads, holding one entry per CDR3 protein. This repertoire shows hundreds of distinct CDR3 sequences, around 45% found once; its top ten account for approximately 12%. This sample's treatment: therapeutic diphenylcyclopropenone sensitization with weekly scalp DPC. Sequencing started from total RNA isolated from unfractionated whole blood. This specimen was whole blood, taken before DPC sensitization or 2, 6, or about 24 weeks after (not recorded which). The sequence came from an adult with alopecia areata. Some clones in this sample may be carry-over from other donors' samples. This table probably holds off-target reads from a library built for another chain. This chain joins TRBV11-2 and TRBJ2-7; TRBD1 is a possible D gene (5 bases). DNA of the CDR3: TGTGCCAGCAGCTTTCGGACACCCCCCTACGAGCAGTACTTC. This translates into CASSFRTPPYEQYF.